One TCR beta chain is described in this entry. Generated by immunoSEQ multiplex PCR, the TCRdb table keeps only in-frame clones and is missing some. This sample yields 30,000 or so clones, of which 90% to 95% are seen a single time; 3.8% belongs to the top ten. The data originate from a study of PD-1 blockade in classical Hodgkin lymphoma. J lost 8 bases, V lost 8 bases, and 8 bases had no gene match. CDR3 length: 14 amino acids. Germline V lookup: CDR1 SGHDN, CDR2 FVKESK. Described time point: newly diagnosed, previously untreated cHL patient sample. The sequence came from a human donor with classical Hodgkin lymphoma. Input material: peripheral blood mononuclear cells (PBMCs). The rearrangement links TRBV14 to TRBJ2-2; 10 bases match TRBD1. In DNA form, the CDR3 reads TGTGCCAGCTATGGACAGGGGGTAACTGGGGAGCTGTTTTTT. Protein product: CASYGQGVTGELFF.